The next 16 T cell receptor beta chains were all read from a single sample in a study of lymphopenia after photon versus proton radiotherapy. Profiling relied on immunoSEQ multiplex PCR, and the TCRdb table lists in-frame clones only, not all of them. The table records around 50,000 clones, roughly 80% of them present only once. Sample: peripheral blood, taken from a patient treated with proton-based radiotherapy. Every receptor here comes from a man between 60 and 70 years old with pancreatic cancer.

The chain employs TRBV6-1 and TRBJ1-1; 8 bases match TRBD1. Trimming took 8 bases from V and 4 from J; bases not matched to a gene: 9. This CDR3 contains 14 residues. Germline CDR1 reads MNHNS; CDR2 reads SASEGT. The DNA of the CDR3 is TGTGCCAGCGATAAGGACAGGGTTTCCACTGAAGCTTTCTTT. It yields the protein CASDKDRVSTEAFF.

This CDR3 reads CASSLGGRGRRNQPQHF. In DNA, the CDR3 is TGTGCCAGCAGCCTTGGTGGCAGGGGGCGACGCAATCAGCCCCAGCATTTT. This chain joins TRBV7-8 and TRBJ1-5; 8 nucleotides match TRBD1. Trimming removed 5 bases from V and 2 bases from J; junction bases left unmatched: 11. CDR3 length equals 17 residues. Germline loops: CDR1 SGHVS, CDR2 FQNEAQ.

The V call is TRBV10-3, the J call TRBJ1-1, with 9 nucleotides matching TRBD1. This CDR3 is built from 13 residues. CDR1 and CDR2 (germline): ENHRY, SYGVKD. Unmatched junction bases numbered 5, after V lost 7 bases and J lost 5 bases. The CDR3 sequence: CAIKQGARTEAFF. CDR3 DNA sequence: TGTGCCATCAAACAGGGGGCGCGGACTGAAGCTTTCTTT.

This chain uses TRBV7-2 with TRBJ1-2; tentatively, D is TRBD1 (5 bases). Germline CDR1 and CDR2: SGHTA and FQGNSA. V lost 5 bases to trimming and J lost 4 bases, with 23 bases between them. The CDR3 has 17 residues. The CDR3 region has the DNA TGTGCCAGCAGCCCCCACTCGTATAAGGGGCCCACCTATGGCTACACCTTC. As protein: CASSPHSYKGPTYGYTF.

The V gene is TRBV2, the J gene TRBJ1-2; D gene unclear. Trimming took off 3 bases at V and 2 bases at J, with 13 bases between the two ends. The CDR3 runs to 15 residues. Germline loops: CDR1 SNHLY, CDR2 FYNNEI. The CDR3 spells CASSELGRSNYGYTF. As DNA, the CDR3 is TGTGCCAGCAGTGAGTTGGGCAGATCGAACTATGGCTACACCTTC.

V gene TRBV9 combines with J gene TRBJ2-7; TRBD1 might be the D (6 bases). V was trimmed by 4 bases and J by 2 bases, leaving 16 bases between them. Germline CDR1 SGDLS, CDR2 YYNGEE. The CDR3 is made up of 15 amino acids. CDR3 in DNA: TGTGCCAGCAGCCCAGAAGGGGGAAGGACCTACGAGCAGTACTTC. Its protein product is CASSPEGGRTYEQYF.

The chain recombines TRBV5-1 with TRBJ2-1; D call uncertain. The CDR3 length is 15 residues. Germline CDR1 and CDR2: SGHRS and YFSETQ. The V and J ends lost 1 base and 3 bases respectively, with 11 bases between them. The CDR3 coding sequence is TGCGCCAGCAGCTTGCGGGCAGAAAGCTACAATGAGCAGTTCTTC. It translates to CASSLRAESYNEQFF.

The V call is TRBV30, the J call TRBJ1-1, with no clear D. The V and J ends lost 3 bases and 5 bases respectively, with 19 bases between them. Germline V gene lookup returns CDR1 GTSNPN and CDR2 SVGIG (reference sequence). There are 15 residues in the CDR3. CDR3 loop: CAWRGGIRLGTEAFF. The CDR3 nucleotides read TGTGCCTGGAGGGGAGGGATTCGTCTGGGGACTGAAGCTTTCTTT. Looking up the rest from reference TRBV30 and TRBJ1-1 gives the full variable domain: SQTIHQWPATLVQPVGSPLSLECTVEGTSNPNLYWYRQAAGRGLQLLFYSVGIGQISSEVPQNLSASRPQDRQFILSSKKLLLSDSGFYLCAWRGGIRLGTEAFFGQGTRLTVV.

The chain carries TRBV4-2 and TRBJ2-7; D is possibly TRBD2 (5 bases). This CDR3 comprises 15 residues. Germline V gene sequence: CDR1 LGHNA, CDR2 YNFKEQ. V dropped 0 bases and J dropped 5 bases, with 14 bases sitting between them. The CDR3, as DNA: TGTGCCAGCAGCCAAGAGGCTAGCAATTTGAACGAGCAGTACTTC. As protein: CASSQEASNLNEQYF.

The chain uses TRBV28 and TRBJ1-3; the match to TRBD1 covers 8 bases. This CDR3 is built from 21 residues. J lost 4 bases, V lost 3 bases, and 23 bases had no gene match. CDR1 and CDR2 from the germline V gene are MDHEN and SYDVKM. CDR3 in amino acids: CASSFFGSGQARLSLGNTIYF. The CDR3, as DNA: TGTGCCAGCAGTTTTTTTGGTTCGGGACAGGCGAGGTTGAGTCTCGGAAACACCATATATTTT.

As DNA, the CDR3 is TGTGCCACCAGTACAGGGGATGGAAACATTCAGTACTTC. As protein: CATSTGDGNIQYF. The chain couples TRBV15 to TRBJ2-4, with 7 nucleotides matching TRBD1. Trimming cost V 6 bases and J 6 bases; bases outside gene matches: 5. Germline V gives CDR1 LNHNV, CDR2 YYDKDF (reference sequence). This CDR3 is 13 amino acids long.

V usage is TRBV4-2 and J usage is TRBJ1-2; a possible D gene is TRBD1 (5 bases). The ends were cut back, 1 base at V and 1 base at J, with 16 bases in the middle. CDR3 size: 17 residues. The germline V gene has CDR1 LGHNA and CDR2 YNFKEQ. In DNA form, the CDR3 reads TGTGCCAGCAGCCAAGGGCCTCGGGGGGTGATTAACTATGGCTACACCTTC. It translates to CASSQGPRGVINYGYTF.

V gene TRBV6-5 combines with J gene TRBJ2-1, with TRBD1 matching over 8 bases. CDR1 MNHEY and CDR2 SVGAGI come from the germline V gene. This CDR3 region has 15 residues. The V segment lost 1 base and the J segment 4 bases; nucleotides outside the gene matches: 3. The CDR3: CASSYLGTGYNEQFF. The CDR3 nucleotides read TGTGCCAGCAGTTACTTGGGGACAGGATACAATGAGCAGTTCTTC.

The V and J genes are TRBV6-5 and TRBJ2-2; TRBD2 might be the D (6 bases). The CDR3 runs 15 residues. Trimming cost V 4 bases and J 5 bases, with 14 bases left between them. The V gene's germline CDR1 is MNHEY and CDR2 SVGAGI. CDR3 residues: CASSSTAGGTGELFF. CDR3 DNA: TGTGCCAGCAGTTCGACAGCGGGTGGGACCGGGGAGCTGTTTTTT.

The V and J genes are TRBV7-3 and TRBJ1-1; tentatively, D is TRBD1 (5 bases). Germline V gene data show CDR1 as SGHTA and CDR2 as FQGTGA. The CDR3 loop spans 17 amino acids. V lost 2 bases, J lost 3 bases, and 19 bases lay in between. The CDR3: CASSLSGTRGRHTEAFF. CDR3 bases: TGTGCCAGCAGCTTATCCGGGACGAGGGGCCGACACACTGAAGCTTTCTTT. Full variable domain (missing parts from reference TRBV7-3 and TRBJ1-1): GAGVSQTPSNKVTEKGKYVELRCDPISGHTALYWYRQSLGQGPEFLIYFQGTGAADDSGLPNDRFFAVRPEGSVSTLKIQRTERGDSAVYLCASSLSGTRGRHTEAFFGQGTRLTVV.

CDR3 residues: CASSRTAQHEKLFF. The CDR3 region has the DNA TGCGCCAGCAGCCGGACAGCTCAGCATGAAAAACTGTTTTTT. The chain couples TRBV5-1 to TRBJ1-4, with D perhaps TRBD1 (6 bases). The germline V gene has CDR1 SGHRS and CDR2 YFSETQ. The length of the CDR3 is 14 residues. Trimming stripped 4 bases from V and 6 bases from J, with 13 bases between.